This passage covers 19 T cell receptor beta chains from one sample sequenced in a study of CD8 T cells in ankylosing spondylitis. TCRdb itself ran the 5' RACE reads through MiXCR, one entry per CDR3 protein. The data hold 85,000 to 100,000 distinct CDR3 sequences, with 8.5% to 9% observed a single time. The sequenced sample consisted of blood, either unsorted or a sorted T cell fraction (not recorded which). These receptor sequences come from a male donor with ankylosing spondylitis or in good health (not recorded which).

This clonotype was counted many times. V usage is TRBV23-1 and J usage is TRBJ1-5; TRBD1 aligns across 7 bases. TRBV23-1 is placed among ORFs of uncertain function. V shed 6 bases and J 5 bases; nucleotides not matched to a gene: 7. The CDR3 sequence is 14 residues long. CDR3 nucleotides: TGCGCCAGCAGCCAGGGGGTCTATGATCAGCCCCAGCATTTT. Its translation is CASSQGVYDQPQHF.

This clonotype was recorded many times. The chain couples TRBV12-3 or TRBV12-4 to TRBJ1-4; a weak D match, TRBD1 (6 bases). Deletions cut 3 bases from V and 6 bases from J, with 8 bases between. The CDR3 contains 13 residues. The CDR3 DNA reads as TGTGCCAGCAGTTTGGAGGGGGATGAAAAACTGTTTTTT. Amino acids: CASSLEGDEKLFF.

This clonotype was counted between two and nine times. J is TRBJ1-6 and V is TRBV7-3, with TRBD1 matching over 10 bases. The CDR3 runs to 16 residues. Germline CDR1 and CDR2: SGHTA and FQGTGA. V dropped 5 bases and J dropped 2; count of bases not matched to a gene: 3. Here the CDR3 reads CASSLGTGAYNSPLHF. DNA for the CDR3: TGTGCCAGCAGCCTAGGGACAGGGGCCTATAATTCACCCCTCCACTTT.

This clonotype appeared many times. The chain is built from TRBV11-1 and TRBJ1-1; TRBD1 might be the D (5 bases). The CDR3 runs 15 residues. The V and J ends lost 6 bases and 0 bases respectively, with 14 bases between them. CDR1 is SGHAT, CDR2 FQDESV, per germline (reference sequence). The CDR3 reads CASRRREGVNTEAFF. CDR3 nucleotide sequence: TGTGCCAGCAGGCGACGCGAAGGGGTGAACACTGAAGCTTTCTTT. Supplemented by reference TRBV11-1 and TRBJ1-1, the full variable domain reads EAEVAQSPRYKITEKSQAVAFWCDPISGHATLYWYRQILGQGPELLVQFQDESVVDDSQLPKDRFSAERLKGVDSTLKIQPAELGDSAMYLCASRRREGVNTEAFFGQGTRLTVV.

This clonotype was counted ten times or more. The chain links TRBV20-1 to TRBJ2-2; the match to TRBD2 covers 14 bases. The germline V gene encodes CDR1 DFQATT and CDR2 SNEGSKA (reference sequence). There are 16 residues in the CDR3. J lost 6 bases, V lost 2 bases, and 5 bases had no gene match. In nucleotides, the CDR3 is TGCAGTGCTAGAAGGCGACTAGCGGGGGGGGCCGGGGAGCTGTTTTTT. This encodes CSARRRLAGGAGELFF.

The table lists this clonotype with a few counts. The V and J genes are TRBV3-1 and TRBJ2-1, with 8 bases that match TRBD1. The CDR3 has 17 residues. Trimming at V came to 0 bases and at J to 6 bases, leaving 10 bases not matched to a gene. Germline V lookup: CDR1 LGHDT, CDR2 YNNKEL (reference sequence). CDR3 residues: CASSQDIFWTGLNEQFF. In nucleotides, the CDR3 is TGTGCCAGCAGCCAAGATATCTTCTGGACAGGGCTCAATGAGCAGTTCTTC.

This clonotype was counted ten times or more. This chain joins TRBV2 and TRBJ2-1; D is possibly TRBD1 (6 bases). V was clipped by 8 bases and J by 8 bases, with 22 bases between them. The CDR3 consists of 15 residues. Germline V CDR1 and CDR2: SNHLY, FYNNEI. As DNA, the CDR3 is TGTGCCAGCCGGACCGGGACATCTACCTTCGATGAGCAGTTCTTC. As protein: CASRTGTSTFDEQFF.

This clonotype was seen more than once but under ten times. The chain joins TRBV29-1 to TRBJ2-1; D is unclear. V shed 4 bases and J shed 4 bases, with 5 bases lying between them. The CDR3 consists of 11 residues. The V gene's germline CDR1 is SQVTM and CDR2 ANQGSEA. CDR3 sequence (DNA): TGCAGCGTTGTCCCATACAATGAGCAGTTCTTC. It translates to CSVVPYNEQFF.

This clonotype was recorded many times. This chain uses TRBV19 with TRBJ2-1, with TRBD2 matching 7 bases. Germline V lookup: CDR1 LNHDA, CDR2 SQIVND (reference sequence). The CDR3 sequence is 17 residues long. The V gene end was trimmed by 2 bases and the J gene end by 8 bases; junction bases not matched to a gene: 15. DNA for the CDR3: TGTGCCAGTAGTATACCCGGGACTACCATGTCTGGCTATGAGCAGTTCTTC. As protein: CASSIPGTTMSGYEQFF. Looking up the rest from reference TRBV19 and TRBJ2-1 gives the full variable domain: DGGITQSPKYLFRKEGQNVTLSCEQNLNHDAMYWYRQDPGQGLRLIYYSQIVNDFQKGDIAEGYSVSREKKESFPLTVTSAQKNPTAFYLCASSIPGTTMSGYEQFFGPGTRLTVL.

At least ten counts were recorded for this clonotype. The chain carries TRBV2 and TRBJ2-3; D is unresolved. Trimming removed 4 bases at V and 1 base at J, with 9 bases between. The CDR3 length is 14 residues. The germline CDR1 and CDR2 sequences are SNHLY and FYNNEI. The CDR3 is CASSGWSGTDTQYF. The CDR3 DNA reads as TGTGCCAGCAGTGGGTGGTCGGGCACAGATACGCAGTATTTT. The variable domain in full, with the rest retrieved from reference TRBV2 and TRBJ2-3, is EPEVTQTPSHQVTQMGQEVILRCVPISNHLYFYWYRQILGQKVEFLVSFYNNEISEKSEIFDDQFSVERPDGSNFTLKIRSTKLEDSAMYFCASSGWSGTDTQYFGPGTRLTVL.

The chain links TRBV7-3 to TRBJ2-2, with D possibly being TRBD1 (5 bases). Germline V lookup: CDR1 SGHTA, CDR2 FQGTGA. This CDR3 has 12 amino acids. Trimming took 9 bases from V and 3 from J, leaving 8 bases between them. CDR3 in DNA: TGTGCCAGGGGGCACGACACCGGGGAGCTGTTTTTT. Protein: CARGHDTGELFF.

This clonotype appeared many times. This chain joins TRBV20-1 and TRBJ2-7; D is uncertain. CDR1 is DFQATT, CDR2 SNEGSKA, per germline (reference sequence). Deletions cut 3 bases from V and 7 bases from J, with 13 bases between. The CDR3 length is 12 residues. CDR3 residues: CSASLVAKEQYF. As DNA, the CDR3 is TGCAGTGCTAGTCTCGTCGCGAAGGAGCAGTACTTC.

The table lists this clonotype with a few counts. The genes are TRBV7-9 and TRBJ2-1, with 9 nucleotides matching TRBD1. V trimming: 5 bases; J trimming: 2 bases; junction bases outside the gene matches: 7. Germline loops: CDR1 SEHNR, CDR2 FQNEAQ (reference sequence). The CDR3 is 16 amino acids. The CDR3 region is CASSTNRGPAYNEQFF. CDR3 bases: TGTGCCAGCAGCACAAACAGGGGGCCTGCCTACAATGAGCAGTTCTTC.

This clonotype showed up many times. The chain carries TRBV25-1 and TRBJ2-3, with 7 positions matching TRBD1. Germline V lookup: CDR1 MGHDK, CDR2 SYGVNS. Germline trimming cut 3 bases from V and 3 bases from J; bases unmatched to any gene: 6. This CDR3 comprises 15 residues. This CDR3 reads CASSDTGASTDTQYF. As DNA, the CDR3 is TGTGCCAGCAGTGATACAGGGGCCTCGACAGATACGCAGTATTTT. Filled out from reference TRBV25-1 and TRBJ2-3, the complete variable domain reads EADIYQTPRYLVIGTGKKITLECSQTMGHDKMYWYQQDPGMELHLIHYSYGVNSTEKGDLSSESTVSRIRTEHFPLTLESARPSHTSQYLCASSDTGASTDTQYFGPGTRLTVL.

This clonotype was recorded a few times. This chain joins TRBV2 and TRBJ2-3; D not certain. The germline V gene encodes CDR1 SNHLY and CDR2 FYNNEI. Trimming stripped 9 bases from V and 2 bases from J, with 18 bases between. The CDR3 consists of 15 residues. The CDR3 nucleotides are TGTGCCAGTCAAATACTGCCTTTTACCACAGATACGCAGTATTTT. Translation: CASQILPFTTDTQYF.

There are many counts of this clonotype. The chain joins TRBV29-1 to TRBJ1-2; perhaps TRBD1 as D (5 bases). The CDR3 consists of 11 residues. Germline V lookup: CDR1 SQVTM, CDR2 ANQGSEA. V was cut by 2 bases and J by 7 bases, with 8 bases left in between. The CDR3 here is CSVERDAGYTF. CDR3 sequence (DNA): TGCAGCGTTGAAAGGGACGCTGGCTACACCTTC.

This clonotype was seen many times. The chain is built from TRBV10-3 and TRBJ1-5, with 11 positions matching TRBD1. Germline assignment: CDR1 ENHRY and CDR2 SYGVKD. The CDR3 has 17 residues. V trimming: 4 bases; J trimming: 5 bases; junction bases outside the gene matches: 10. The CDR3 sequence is CAISGGQGGLLDQPQHF. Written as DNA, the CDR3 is TGTGCCATCAGTGGGGGACAGGGGGGCCTTTTGGATCAGCCCCAGCATTTT.

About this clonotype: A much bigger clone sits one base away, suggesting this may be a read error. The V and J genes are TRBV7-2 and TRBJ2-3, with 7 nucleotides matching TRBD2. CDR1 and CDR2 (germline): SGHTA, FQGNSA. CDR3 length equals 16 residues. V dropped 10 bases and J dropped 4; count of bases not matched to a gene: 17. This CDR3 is CAISHFKRGGADTQYF. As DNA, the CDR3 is TGTGCCATCAGTCACTTTAAACGGGGAGGGGCAGATACGCAGTATTTT.

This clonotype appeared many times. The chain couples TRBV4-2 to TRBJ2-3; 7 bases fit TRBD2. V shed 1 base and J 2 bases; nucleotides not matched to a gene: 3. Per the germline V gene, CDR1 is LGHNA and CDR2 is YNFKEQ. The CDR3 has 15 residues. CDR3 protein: CASSQASGNTDTQYF. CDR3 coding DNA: TGTGCCAGCAGCCAAGCTAGCGGCAACACAGATACGCAGTATTTT.